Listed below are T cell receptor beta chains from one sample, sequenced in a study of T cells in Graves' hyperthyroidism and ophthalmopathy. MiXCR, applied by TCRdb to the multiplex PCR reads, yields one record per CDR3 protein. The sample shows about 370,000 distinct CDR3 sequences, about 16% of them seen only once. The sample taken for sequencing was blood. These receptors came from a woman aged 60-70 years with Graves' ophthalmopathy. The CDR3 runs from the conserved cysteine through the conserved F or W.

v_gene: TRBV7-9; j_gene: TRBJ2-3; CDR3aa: CASSVGTGADTQYF
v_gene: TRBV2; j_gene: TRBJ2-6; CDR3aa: CASTAQGPGANVLTF
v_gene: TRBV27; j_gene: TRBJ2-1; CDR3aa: CASRGGGQGFYNEQFF
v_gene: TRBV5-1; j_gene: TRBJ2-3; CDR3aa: CASRTPGLADTQYF
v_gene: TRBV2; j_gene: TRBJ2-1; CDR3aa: CASGGTSGYNEQFF
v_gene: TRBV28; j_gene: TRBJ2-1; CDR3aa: CASGIVYNEQFF
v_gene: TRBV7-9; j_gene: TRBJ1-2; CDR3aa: CASSLNGRDYGYTF
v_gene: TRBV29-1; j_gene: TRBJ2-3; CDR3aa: CSVTVTAGGPSLRPDTQYF
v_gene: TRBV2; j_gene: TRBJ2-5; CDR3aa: CASSDAGLAGGTQYF
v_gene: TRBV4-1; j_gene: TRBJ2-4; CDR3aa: CASSQEGAASAGIQYF
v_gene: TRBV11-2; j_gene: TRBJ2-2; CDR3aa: CASSTRTGELFF
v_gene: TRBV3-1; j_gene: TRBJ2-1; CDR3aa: CASSQLGRAGENEQFF
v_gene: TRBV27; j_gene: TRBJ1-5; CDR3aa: CASSLRSGDTSNQPQHF
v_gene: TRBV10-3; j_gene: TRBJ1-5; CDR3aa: CAISTGGTDNQPQHF
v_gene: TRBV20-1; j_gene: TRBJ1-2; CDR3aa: CSARDSNQGHMGYTF
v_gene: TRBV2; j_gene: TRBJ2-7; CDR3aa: CASSESRGTYEQYF
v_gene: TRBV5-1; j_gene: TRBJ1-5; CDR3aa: CASSSRGQGVNQPQHF
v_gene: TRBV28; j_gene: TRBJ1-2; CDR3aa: CASSMTPNYGYTF
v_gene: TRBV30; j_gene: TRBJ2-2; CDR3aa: CACQGANTGELFF
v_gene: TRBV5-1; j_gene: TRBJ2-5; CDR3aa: CASSLAVAGGAATQYF
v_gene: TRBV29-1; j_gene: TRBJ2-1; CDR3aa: CSVDEYRVGNEQFF
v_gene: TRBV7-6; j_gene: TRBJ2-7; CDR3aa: CASSPEQGLSSYEQYF
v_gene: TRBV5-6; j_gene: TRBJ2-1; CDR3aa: CASSAAGDRYNEQFF
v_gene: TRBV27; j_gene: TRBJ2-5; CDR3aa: CASSPSRDGETQYF
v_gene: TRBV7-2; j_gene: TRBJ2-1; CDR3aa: CASSLAGTSGRAYNEQFF
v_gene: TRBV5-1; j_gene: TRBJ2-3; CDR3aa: CASSLGSGNTDTQYF
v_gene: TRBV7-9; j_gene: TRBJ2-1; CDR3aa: CASSQSQRPGTGTNEQFF
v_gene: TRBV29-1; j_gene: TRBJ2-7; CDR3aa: CSANYEANYEQYF
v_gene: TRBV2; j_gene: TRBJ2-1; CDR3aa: CASSFLRSSYNEQFF
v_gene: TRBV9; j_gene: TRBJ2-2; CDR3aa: CASSVGVIGELFF
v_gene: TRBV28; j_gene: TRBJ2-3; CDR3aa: CASSLIGSGTGADTQYF
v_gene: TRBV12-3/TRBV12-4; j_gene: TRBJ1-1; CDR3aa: CASSDREGATEAFF
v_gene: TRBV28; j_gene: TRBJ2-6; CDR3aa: CASRPIAGATSGANVLTF
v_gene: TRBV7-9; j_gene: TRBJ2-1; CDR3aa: CASNSTIWTDEYNEQFF
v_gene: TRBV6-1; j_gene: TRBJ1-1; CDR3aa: CASSSGTGGTEAFF
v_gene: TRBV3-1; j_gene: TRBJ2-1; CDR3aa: CASSQGVAGYNEQFF
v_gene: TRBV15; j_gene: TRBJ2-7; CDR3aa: CATSRDAPGKGMDEQYF
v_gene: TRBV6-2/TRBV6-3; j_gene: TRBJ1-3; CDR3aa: CASSYSRDPGNTIYF
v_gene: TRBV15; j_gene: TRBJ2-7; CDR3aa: CATSRTGSTYEQYF
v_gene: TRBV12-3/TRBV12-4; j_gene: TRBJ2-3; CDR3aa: CASSSSRAGTDTQYF
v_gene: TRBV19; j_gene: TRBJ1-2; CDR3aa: CASSWKGIDGYTF
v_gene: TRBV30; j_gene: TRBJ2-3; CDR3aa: CAWNPSGVSTDTQYF
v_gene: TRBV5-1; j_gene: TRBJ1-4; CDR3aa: CASSTGPVSTNEKLFF
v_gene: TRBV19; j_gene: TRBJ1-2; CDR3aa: CASSISANYGYTF
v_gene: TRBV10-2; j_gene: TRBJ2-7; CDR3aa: CASTRGGSFDYEQYF
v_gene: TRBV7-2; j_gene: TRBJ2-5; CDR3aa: CASSLRHRKETQYF
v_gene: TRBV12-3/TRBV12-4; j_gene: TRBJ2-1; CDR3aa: CASSFLGLLETYNEQFF
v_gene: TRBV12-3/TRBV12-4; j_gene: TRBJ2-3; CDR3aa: CASSLRSGRAADTQYF
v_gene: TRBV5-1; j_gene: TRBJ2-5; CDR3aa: CASSPGLAGGEGETQYF
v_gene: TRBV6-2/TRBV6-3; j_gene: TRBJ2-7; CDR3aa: CASSYSRTGIFYEQYF
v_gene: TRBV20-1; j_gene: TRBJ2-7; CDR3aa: CSARDPSGIEQYF
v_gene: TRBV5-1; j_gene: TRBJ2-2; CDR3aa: CASSLGQPGELFF
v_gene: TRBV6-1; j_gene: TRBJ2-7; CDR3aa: CASSPEGLAGNPYEQYF
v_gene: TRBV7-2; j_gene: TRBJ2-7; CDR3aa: CASSLARDINEQYF
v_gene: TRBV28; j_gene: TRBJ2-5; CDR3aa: CASRPPRLAGVETQYF
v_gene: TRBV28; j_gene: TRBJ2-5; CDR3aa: CASTSGVETQYF
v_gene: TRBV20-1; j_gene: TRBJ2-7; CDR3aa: CSASQGFEQYF
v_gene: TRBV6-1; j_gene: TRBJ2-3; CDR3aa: CASSGVGTGADTQYF
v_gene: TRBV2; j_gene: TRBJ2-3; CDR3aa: CASSGLRTDTQYF